This T cell receptor beta chain was sequenced for a study of blood T cells in healthy people across ages. Notes on the study in general: The recorded TCR beta diversity per million T cells decreased in a roughly linear manner with age.

A J-beta primer mix and a sample-barcoded 5' primer were used in a second PCR of about 6 to 12 cycles. TCRdb used MiXCR to reprocess the 5' RACE reads, holding one entry per CDR3 protein. The sample records around 800,000 distinct CDR3 sequences, about 55% being singletons. This clonotype was seen only a few times. Its matching antigen is unknown. CDR1 and CDR2 from the germline V gene are DFQATT and SNEGSKA (reference sequence). The CDR3 is made up of 11 amino acids. Trimming stripped 5 bases from V and 8 bases from J, with 9 bases between. The sequencing input was blood. The sequence was collected from a man at least 80 years old in good health. This chain connects TRBV20-1 to TRBJ1-4; no definite D call. Here the CDR3 reads CSAGIGEKLFF. The CDR3 DNA reads TGCAGTGCTGGTATTGGGGAAAAACTGTTTTTT.